This T cell receptor beta chain was sequenced in a study of beta chain features in type 1 diabetes. Study-level information: Sorted cells examined across all samples numbered around 100 million.

Of note for this clone: Antigen specificity is unknown.

V lost 7 bases to trimming and J lost 1 base; unmatched junction nucleotides: 10. CDR3 size: 16 residues. CDR1 is SEHNR, CDR2 FQNEAQ, per germline (reference sequence). Using CD45RO/CCR7/CD25/CD127/CD95/CD27, CD4+ naive, central memory, regulatory and stem cell-like memory cells were sorted. Populations obtained by sorting all exceeded 98% purity. Study conclusions and caveats: TCRB CDR3s from Type 1 diabetes patients were moderately but significantly shorter in all four CD4+ subsets. Across patients, naive, central memory and Treg TCRB repertoires exhibited apparently greater similarity than was observed across healthy donors.

Expressed TCRB transcripts got sequenced, as all isolated RNA was reverse transcribed. Libraries were prepared by immunoSEQ multiplex PCR; TCRdb keeps only in-frame clonotypes and omits some of them. The sample carries fewer than 350,000 clones, 14% to 15% recorded once. Sequencing was performed on naive CD4+ T cells from blood. The source is a man aged 18-30 years with type 1 diabetes. The chain couples TRBV7-9 to TRBJ1-3; TRBD1 aligns across 7 bases. The CDR3 DNA sequence: TGTGCCAGCACCCCAGGGGACAGAGCTTCTGGAAACACCATATATTTT. It encodes CASTPGDRASGNTIYF.